The 22 T cell receptor beta chains given below trace back to one sample, sequenced in a study of cytomegalovirus exposure and HLA in healthy donors. The PCR employed 60 Vbeta primers together with 13 Jbeta primers. Here immunoSEQ multiplex PCR was the method, and the copy in TCRdb shows in-frame clones only, minus some. The profile shows a few hundred thousand clones, 75% to 85% of them singletons. Specimen: PBMCs. The source of these receptors is an older woman in good health and CMV-seropositive.

The V call is TRBV28, the J call TRBJ1-2; D is possibly TRBD1 (5 bases). V was pared by 2 bases and J by 6 bases, with 13 bases between. This CDR3 spans 14 amino acids. Germline V CDR1 and CDR2: MDHEN, SYDVKM. This CDR3 is CASSLGGVENGYTF. CDR3 coding DNA: TGTGCCAGCAGTTTAGGGGGGGTAGAAAATGGCTACACCTTC.

As concerns this clone: Distinct nucleotide sequences in the sample also encode this CDR3. The chain uses TRBV12-5 and TRBJ2-7; 11 positions agree with TRBD2. From germline, CDR1 is LGHNT and CDR2 FRNRAP. V lost 1 base and J lost 2; bases outside the gene matches: 1. The CDR3 extends over 15 amino acids. CDR3 bases: TGTGCTAGTGGTTTGGGACTAGCGGGAACCTACGAGCAGTACTTC. It specifies CASGLGLAGTYEQYF.

V is TRBV2 and J is TRBJ2-7; 7 nucleotides align to TRBD2. The CDR3 is 15 residues long. Germline V gene lookup returns CDR1 SNHLY and CDR2 FYNNEI. Trimming cost V 6 bases and J 0 bases; bases outside gene matches: 8. CDR3 amino acids: CASRVSGIRSYEQYF. In DNA form, the CDR3 reads TGTGCCAGCAGAGTAAGCGGGATCCGCTCCTACGAGCAGTACTTC.

J is TRBJ1-5 and V is TRBV4-1, with D possibly being TRBD1 (5 bases). Germline V gene sequence: CDR1 MGHRA, CDR2 YSYEKL. The CDR3 contains 15 residues. The V gene lost 4 bases and the J gene lost 7 bases, with 17 bases spanning the gap. For the CDR3, the DNA is TGCGCCAGCAGCCCACAAAGGGCCGGGGGGCAGCCCCAGCATTTT. As protein: CASSPQRAGGQPQHF.

The table lists this clone with a few counts. This sequence joins TRBV18 and TRBJ1-4; TRBD1 matches at 7 bases. The CDR3 runs 14 residues. The junction had 2 bases not matched to a gene; V was cut back by 2 bases and J by 5 bases. Germline lookup yields CDR1 KGHSH and CDR2 LQKENI. CDR3 protein: CASSPGTANEKLFF. DNA for the CDR3: TGTGCCAGCTCACCAGGGACAGCGAATGAAAAACTGTTTTTT.

Comments on this clone: Other DNA variants within this sample encode the same CDR3. The V and J genes are TRBV7-9 and TRBJ2-7, with a tentative D call TRBD1 (5 bases). There are 14 residues in the CDR3. The germline gives CDR1 SEHNR, CDR2 FQNEAQ (reference sequence). The ends were cut back, 2 bases at V and 0 bases at J, with 8 bases in the middle. CDR3: CASSLSQGSYEQYF. DNA of the CDR3: TGTGCCAGCAGCTTATCCCAGGGCTCCTACGAGCAGTACTTC.

This chain links TRBV4-1 with TRBJ1-2; D is ambiguous. This CDR3 region has 15 residues. Germline CDR1 and CDR2: MGHRA and YSYEKL. The ends were cut back, 1 base at V and 2 bases at J, with 11 bases in the middle. Here the CDR3 reads CASSQGLRVNYGYTF. In DNA, the CDR3 is TGCGCCAGCAGCCAAGGGTTGAGGGTAAACTATGGCTACACCTTC.

This CDR3 reads CASSPYRGGQPQHF. The CDR3 nucleotides read TGTGCCAGCAGCCCTTACAGGGGAGGTCAGCCCCAGCATTTT. The chain has TRBV6-5 and TRBJ1-5; 7 positions match TRBD1. Trimming at V came to 6 bases and at J to 6 bases, leaving 8 bases not matched to a gene. Germline V gene data show CDR1 as MNHEY and CDR2 as SVGAGI. CDR3 length: 14 residues.

CDR3 in DNA: TGTGCCATCAGTGTAAGCGGTAACTCTGGGGCCAACGTCCTGACTTTC. Its translation is CAISVSGNSGANVLTF. The chain links TRBV10-3 to TRBJ2-6; TRBD2 might be the D (5 bases). The V end lost 4 bases, the J end lost 0 bases, and 10 bases lay between the germline ends. Germline V CDR1 and CDR2: ENHRY, SYGVKD. This CDR3 comprises 16 residues.

Only one count was recorded for this clone. This chain joins TRBV11-1 and TRBJ1-1; perhaps TRBD1 as D (6 bases). This CDR3 spans 14 amino acids. Trimming removed 3 bases from V and 0 bases from J, with 8 bases in between. Germline V gives CDR1 SGHAT, CDR2 FQDESV (reference sequence). CDR3 amino acids: CASSFRQVNTEAFF. The CDR3 nucleotides are TGTGCCAGCAGCTTCAGACAGGTGAACACTGAAGCTTTCTTT. Together with reference TRBV11-1 and TRBJ1-1, the CDR3 gives the full variable domain: EAEVAQSPRYKITEKSQAVAFWCDPISGHATLYWYRQILGQGPELLVQFQDESVVDDSQLPKDRFSAERLKGVDSTLKIQPAELGDSAMYLCASSFRQVNTEAFFGQGTRLTVV.

V gene TRBV27 combines with J gene TRBJ1-5, with D maybe TRBD1 (5 bases). The V end lost 5 bases, the J end lost 6 bases, and 11 bases lay between the germline ends. The CDR3 sequence is 13 residues long. From germline, CDR1 is MNHEY and CDR2 SMNVEV (reference sequence). The CDR3 reads CASSQGSGQPQHF. DNA for the CDR3: TGTGCCAGCAGTCAGGGTAGCGGTCAGCCCCAGCATTTT.

The chain uses TRBV13 and TRBJ1-3, with 7 nucleotides matching TRBD1. CDR3 length: 13 amino acids. The ends lost 1 base at V and 7 bases at J; junction bases unmatched: 1. The germline V gene has CDR1 PRHDT and CDR2 FYEKMQ (reference sequence). CDR3 DNA sequence: TGTGCCAGCAGCTTAGAGGGGGCGAACACCATATATTTT. As protein: CASSLEGANTIYF. Drawing the rest from reference TRBV13 and TRBJ1-3, the complete variable domain is AAGVIQSPRHLIKEKRETATLKCYPIPRHDTVYWYQQGPGQDPQFLISFYEKMQSDKGSIPDRFSAQQFSDYHSELNMSSLELGDSALYFCASSLEGANTIYFGEGSWLTVV.

CDR3 bases: TGCGCCAGCAGCCCGGGACAGCAGAACACCGGGGAGCTGTTTTTT. This translates into CASSPGQQNTGELFF. The chain couples TRBV5-1 to TRBJ2-2; 7 bases map to TRBD1. The germline V gene encodes CDR1 SGHRS and CDR2 YFSETQ. Trimming at V came to 4 bases and at J to 1 base, leaving 4 bases not matched to a gene. This CDR3 comprises 15 residues.

This clone was counted between two and nine times. The CDR3 sequence is CASSLRETDTQYF. The CDR3 DNA is TGCGCCAGCAGCTTGCGGGAGACAGATACGCAGTATTTT. The chain recombines TRBV5-1 with TRBJ2-3, with D perhaps TRBD2 (6 bases). This CDR3 contains 13 residues. CDR1 is SGHRS and CDR2 is YFSETQ in the germline V gene. Trimming stripped 1 base from V and 3 bases from J, with 6 bases between.

This chain joins TRBV11-2 and TRBJ1-2, with D unresolved. From germline, CDR1 is SGHAT and CDR2 FQNNGV. V lost 1 base, J lost 6 bases, and 15 bases lay in between. There are 15 residues in the CDR3. The CDR3 here is CASSLVLRSGHGYTF. CDR3 in DNA: TGTGCCAGCAGCTTAGTTCTCCGTAGCGGCCATGGCTACACCTTC. Variable domain in full (rest from reference TRBV11-2 and TRBJ1-2): EAGVAQSPRYKIIEKRQSVAFWCNPISGHATLYWYQQILGQGPKLLIQFQNNGVVDDSQLPKDRFSAERLKGVDSTLKIQPAKLEDSAVYLCASSLVLRSGHGYTFGSGTRLTVV.

This clone appeared once. The J gene is TRBJ2-7, the V gene TRBV10-3; D might be TRBD2 (6 bases). The CDR3 runs to 12 residues. Looked up from germline, CDR1 is ENHRY and CDR2 is SYGVKD. V was shortened by 7 bases and J by 3 bases, with 10 bases between the two germline ends. CDR3 bases: TGTGCCATCACCAAGGAGGGCTACGAGCAGTACTTC. Translation gives CAITKEGYEQYF.

The gene calls are TRBV28 and TRBJ2-1; 9 nucleotides match TRBD1. In germline, CDR1 is MDHEN, CDR2 SYDVKM. The junction had 9 bases not matched to a gene; V was cut back by 7 bases and J by 5 bases. The CDR3 runs to 15 residues. This CDR3 reads CASNPGGQGNNEQFF. The CDR3 DNA reads TGTGCCAGCAACCCGGGGGGACAGGGCAACAATGAGCAGTTCTTC. The full variable domain, rest sourced from reference TRBV28 and TRBJ2-1, is DVKVTQSSRYLVKRTGEKVFLECVQDMDHENMFWYRQDPGLGLRLIYFSYDVKMKEKGDIPEGYSVSREKKERFSLILESASTNQTSMYLCASNPGGQGNNEQFFGPGTRLTVL.

V gene TRBV5-1 combines with J gene TRBJ2-2; possibly TRBD2 for D (6 bases). The CDR3 runs to 15 residues. In germline, CDR1 is SGHRS, CDR2 YFSETQ. V lost 1 base to trimming and J lost 5 bases, with 12 bases between them. The CDR3 nucleotides read TGCGCCAGCAGCTTGATGCCGGGAGAGACCGGGGAGCTGTTTTTT. Translated, it gives CASSLMPGETGELFF. The entire variable domain, with the rest obtained from reference TRBV5-1 and TRBJ2-2, is as follows: KAGVTQTPRYLIKTRGQQVTLSCSPISGHRSVSWYQQTPGQGLQFLFEYFSETQRNKGNFPGRFSGRQFSNSRSEMNVSTLELGDSALYLCASSLMPGETGELFFGEGSRLTVL.

The chain uses TRBV19 and TRBJ2-5; 7 bases are a match to TRBD1. The germline CDR1 and CDR2 sequences are LNHDA and SQIVND (reference sequence). This CDR3 contains 14 residues. V lost 3 bases and J lost 0; bases outside the gene matches: 1. CDR3 region: CASSITGDQETQYF. The CDR3 nucleotides are TGTGCCAGTAGTATTACAGGGGACCAAGAGACCCAGTACTTC.

With regard to this clone: Other DNA sequences from this sample encode an identical CDR3 as well. The rearrangement joins TRBV4-2 to TRBJ2-3, with D uncertain. Trimming cost V 0 bases and J 6 bases, with 4 bases left between them. The CDR3 has 12 residues. Looked up from germline, CDR1 is LGHNA and CDR2 is YNFKEQ. DNA for the CDR3: TGTGCCAGCAGCCAAGACTTGGATACGCAGTATTTT. The encoded protein is CASSQDLDTQYF.

CDR3 nucleotide sequence: TGTGCCAGCAGCGGGCATCGCGGGGGACTTACACACTCCTACAATGAGCAGTTCTTC. Amino acid sequence: CASSGHRGGLTHSYNEQFF. The chain employs TRBV21-1 and TRBJ2-1; whether TRBD2, the table's D call, matches the DNA was not checked. TRBV21-1 is annotated as a pseudogene. CDR3 length: 19 amino acids.

The genes are TRBV7-9 and TRBJ1-1; 7 bases align to TRBD1. The V gene end was trimmed by 1 base and the J gene end by 6 bases; junction bases not matched to a gene: 2. There are 13 residues in the CDR3. Germline loops: CDR1 SEHNR, CDR2 FQNEAQ (reference sequence). In DNA form, the CDR3 reads TGTGCCAGCAGCTTAGGGACAGGAGCTGAAGCTTTCTTT. It yields the protein CASSLGTGAEAFF.